The sequence of this T cell receptor (beta chain) was determined in a study of T cells after yellow fever vaccination. Looking at the study overall: SMART-Seq v4 Ultra Low Input served to prepare low-cell-number fractions.

They built TCR cDNA with 5'RACE template switching, a step that put in a universal primer site and UMIs. TCRdb called the 5' RACE reads again in MiXCR, with one record for every CDR3 protein. This sample has about 630,000 distinct CDR3 sequences, with about 12% found just once. Trimming cost V 7 bases and J 1 base, with 11 bases left between them. This CDR3 has 13 residues. Germline V gene data show CDR1 as DFQATT and CDR2 as SNEGSKA (reference sequence). General study points: Contaminants from the bulk population, in the form of abundant clonotypes, could be found in FACS-sorted repertoires. Some clonotypes, a small share, were shared between CD4 and CD8 compartments.

This clonotype was observed a few times. The antigen is not known. The sequenced sample was PBMCs, obtained on the day of the yellow fever booster vaccination. The sequence came from a man in his thirties or forties who received the YFV17D yellow fever vaccine. The chain recombines TRBV20-1 with TRBJ2-4, with D possibly matching TRBD2 (6 bases). CDR3 residues: CSGSGVAKNIQYF. CDR3 DNA sequence: TGCAGTGGATCGGGAGTTGCCAAAAACATTCAGTACTTC.